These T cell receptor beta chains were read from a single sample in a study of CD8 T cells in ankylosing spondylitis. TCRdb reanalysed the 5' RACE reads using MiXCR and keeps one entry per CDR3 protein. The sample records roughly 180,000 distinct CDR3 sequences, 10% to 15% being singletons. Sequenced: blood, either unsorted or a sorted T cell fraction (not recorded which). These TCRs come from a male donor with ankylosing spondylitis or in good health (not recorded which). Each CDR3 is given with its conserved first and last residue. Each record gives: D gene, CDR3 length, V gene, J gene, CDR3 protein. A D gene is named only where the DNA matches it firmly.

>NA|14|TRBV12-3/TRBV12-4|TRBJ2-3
CASSFGTVGDTQYF
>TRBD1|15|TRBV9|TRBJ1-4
CASSGLTGGNEKLFF
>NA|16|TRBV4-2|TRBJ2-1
CASSQDDGGRYNEQFF
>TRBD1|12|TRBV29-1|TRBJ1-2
CSVPDRGGGYTF
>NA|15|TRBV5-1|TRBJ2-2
CASSLDRASTGELFF
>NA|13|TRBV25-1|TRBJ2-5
CASSDQGKETQYF
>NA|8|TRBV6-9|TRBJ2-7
CARSYSNF
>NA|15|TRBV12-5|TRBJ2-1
CASGFPGTVSNEQFF
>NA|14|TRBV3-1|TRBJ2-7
CASSPSELGDEQYF
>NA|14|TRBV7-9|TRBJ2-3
CASSLGQLTDTQYF
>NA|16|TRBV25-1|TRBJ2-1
CASSSPPPLATNEQFF
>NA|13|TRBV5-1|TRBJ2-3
CASSLVPTDTQYF
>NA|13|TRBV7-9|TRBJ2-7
CASSPPVVDEQYF
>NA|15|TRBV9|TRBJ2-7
CASSPWTYESYEQYF
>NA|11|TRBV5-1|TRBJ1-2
CASSSGYGYTF
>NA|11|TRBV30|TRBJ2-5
CAWSVQETQYF
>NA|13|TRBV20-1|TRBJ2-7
CSARDTASYEQYF
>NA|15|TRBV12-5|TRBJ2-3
CASVLTSSTLDTQYF
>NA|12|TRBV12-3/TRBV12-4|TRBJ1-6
CASQIGNSPLHF
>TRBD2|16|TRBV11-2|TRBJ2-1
CASSSFPPAGGNEQFF
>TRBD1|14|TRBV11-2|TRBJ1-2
CASSPRQGEFGYTF
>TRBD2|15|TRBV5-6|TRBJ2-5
CASSGGLAAQETQYF
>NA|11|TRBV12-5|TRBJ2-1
CASGLVDEQFF
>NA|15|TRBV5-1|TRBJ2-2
CASSSRGAGTGELFF
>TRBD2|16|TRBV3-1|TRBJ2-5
CASSRVSGGALETQYF
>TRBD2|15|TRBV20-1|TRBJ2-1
CSADFSGRSYNEQFF
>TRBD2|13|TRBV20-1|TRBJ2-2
CSARLAGTGELFF
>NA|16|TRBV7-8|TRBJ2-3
CASSTGAGGRTDTQYF
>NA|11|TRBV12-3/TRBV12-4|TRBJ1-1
CASSLNREAFF
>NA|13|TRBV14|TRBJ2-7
CASSQEGGNEQYF
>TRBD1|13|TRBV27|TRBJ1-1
CASSWTGNTEAFF
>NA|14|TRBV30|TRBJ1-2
CAWTEISTFYGYTF
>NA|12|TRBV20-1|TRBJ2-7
CSARDKGYEQYF
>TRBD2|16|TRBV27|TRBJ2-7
CASSSGLAGPPGEQYF
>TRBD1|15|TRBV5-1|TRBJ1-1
CASSLGTGVNTEAFF
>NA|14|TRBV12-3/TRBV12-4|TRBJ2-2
CASSFAEAGGELFF
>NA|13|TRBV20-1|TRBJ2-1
CSARRGLYNEQFF
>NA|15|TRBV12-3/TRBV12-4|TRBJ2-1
CASSPFGVGYNEQFF
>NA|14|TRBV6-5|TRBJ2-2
CASSYLGKTGELFF
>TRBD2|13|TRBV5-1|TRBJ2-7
CASRTSVDYEQYF
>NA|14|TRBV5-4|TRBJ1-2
CASSPGGALLGYTF
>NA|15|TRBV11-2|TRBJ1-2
CASSLAGGASYGYTF
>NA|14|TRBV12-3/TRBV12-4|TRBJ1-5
CASSLDSQDQPQHF
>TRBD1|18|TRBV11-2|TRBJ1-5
CASSLMGQGAYSNQPQHF
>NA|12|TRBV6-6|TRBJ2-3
CATDPGTDTQYF
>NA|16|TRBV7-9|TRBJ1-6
CASSLGRDGYNSPLHF
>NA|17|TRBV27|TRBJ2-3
CASSLGALLPFTDTQYF
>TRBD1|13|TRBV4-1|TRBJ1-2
CASSQGQGYGYTF
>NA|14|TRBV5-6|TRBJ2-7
CASSLGSFPHEQYF
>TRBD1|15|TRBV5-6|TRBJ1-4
CASSRTGQGFEKLFF
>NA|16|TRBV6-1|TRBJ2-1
CASSEALDIPNNEQFF
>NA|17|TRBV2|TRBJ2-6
CASSEYPRSSGANVLTF
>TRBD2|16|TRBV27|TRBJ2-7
CASSPPSSGYGYEQYF
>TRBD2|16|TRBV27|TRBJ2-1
CASSIGRLAGPNEQFF